This T cell receptor beta chain emerged from a study of shared clonotypes between healthy human individuals. The germline V gene has CDR1 MNHEY and CDR2 SMNVEV (reference sequence). The CDR3 is 13 amino acids. Trimming took off 2 bases at V and 9 bases at J, with 11 bases between the two ends. All participating donors were Caucasian adults from Nashville, Tennessee. A deep-level run was used for the assay. Bulk PBMC genomic DNA spanned ten immunoSEQ deep plates. Original analysis: In the immunoSEQ data, sequences were junction-only and lacked quality scores, so filtering differed. Clones were read by immunoSEQ multiplex PCR, and TCRdb kept only the in-frame ones, dropping some. D and trimming were read from the DNA, whereas the V and J calls and clone size are those reported in that table. The sample lists approximately 500,000 clones, around 73% occurring once.

This sequence was found in a woman aged 35 to 49 in good health. Some clones in this sample may be carry-over from other donors' samples. The chain couples TRBV27 to TRBJ2-1; a weak D match, TRBD2 (7 bases). What was sequenced was PBMCs. CDR3 nucleotide sequence: TGTGCCAGCAGTTTAGGGGGGGCTATTGAGCAGTTCTTC. Amino acid sequence: CASSLGGAIEQFF.